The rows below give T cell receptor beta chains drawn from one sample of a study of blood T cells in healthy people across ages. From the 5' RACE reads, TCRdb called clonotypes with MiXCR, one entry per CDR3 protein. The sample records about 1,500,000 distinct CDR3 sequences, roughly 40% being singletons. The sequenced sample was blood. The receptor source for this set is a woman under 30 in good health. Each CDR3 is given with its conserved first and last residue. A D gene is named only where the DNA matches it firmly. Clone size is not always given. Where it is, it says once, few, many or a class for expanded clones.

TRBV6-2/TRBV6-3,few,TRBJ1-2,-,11,CASRLGDGYTF,TGTGCCAGCAGGTTGGGAGATGGCTACACCTTC
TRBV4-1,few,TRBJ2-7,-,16,CASSQVGRGASYEQYF,TGCGCCAGCAGCCAAGTAGGTCGGGGGGCGTCCTACGAGCAGTACTTC
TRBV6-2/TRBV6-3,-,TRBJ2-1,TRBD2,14,CASRGAGTYNEQFF,TGTGCCAGCAGGGGAGCGGGGACCTACAATGAGCAGTTCTTC
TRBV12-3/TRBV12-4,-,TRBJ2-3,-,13,CASITDAGDTQYF,TGTGCCAGCATAACTGACGCGGGGGATACGCAGTATTTT
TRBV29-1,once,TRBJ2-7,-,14,CSVEDPAVYNEQYF,TGCAGCGTTGAAGACCCCGCAGTCTACAATGAGCAGTACTTC
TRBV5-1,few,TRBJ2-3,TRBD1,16,CASSPWTGAGTDTQYF,TGCGCCAGCAGCCCTTGGACAGGGGCCGGCACAGATACGCAGTATTTT
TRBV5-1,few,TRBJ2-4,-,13,CASLTLAKNIQYF,TGCGCCAGTCTCACTCTAGCCAAAAACATTCAGTACTTC
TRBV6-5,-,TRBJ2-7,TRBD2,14,CASSRGGFAYEQYF,TGTGCCAGCAGTCGGGGGGGTTTCGCCTACGAGCAGTACTTC
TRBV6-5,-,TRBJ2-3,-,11,CASSYERTEYF,TGTGCCAGCAGTTACGAGAGGACGGAGTATTTT
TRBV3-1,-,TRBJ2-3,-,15,CASSQAGQSTDTQYF,TGTGCCAGCAGCCAAGCAGGACAGAGCACAGATACGCAGTATTTT
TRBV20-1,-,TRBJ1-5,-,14,CSAPQVNSNQPQHF,TGCAGTGCTCCTCAGGTTAACAGCAATCAGCCCCAGCATTTT
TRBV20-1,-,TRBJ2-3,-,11,CSAPLTNTQYF,TGCAGTGCCCCCCTCACGAATACGCAGTATTTT
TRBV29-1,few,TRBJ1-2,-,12,CSALLDGYGYTF,TGCAGCGCCCTTCTGGACGGCTATGGCTACACCTTC
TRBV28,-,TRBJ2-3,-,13,CASTRPSTDTQYF,TGTGCCAGCACCCGCCCTAGCACAGATACGCAGTATTTT
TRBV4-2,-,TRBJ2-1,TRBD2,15,CASSLGLAERNEQFF,TGTGCCAGCAGCCTAGGACTAGCGGAGCGAAATGAGCAGTTCTTC
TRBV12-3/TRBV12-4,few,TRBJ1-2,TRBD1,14,CATMHTGGNYGYTF,TGTGCCACCATGCACACAGGGGGCAACTATGGCTACACCTTC
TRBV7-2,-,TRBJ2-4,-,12,CASSFSRDIQYF,TGTGCCAGCAGCTTCTCTAGGGACATTCAGTACTTC
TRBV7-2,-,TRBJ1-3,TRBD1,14,CASNQGGAGNTIYF,TGTGCCAGCAACCAAGGGGGCGCTGGAAACACCATATATTTT
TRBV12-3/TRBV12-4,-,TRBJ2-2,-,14,CASSRGDGAGELFF,TGTGCCAGCAGTCGCGGAGATGGCGCCGGGGAGCTGTTTTTT
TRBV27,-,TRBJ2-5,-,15,CASSPSRGGQETQYF,TGTGCCAGCAGTCCTTCCCGTGGAGGCCAAGAGACCCAGTACTTC
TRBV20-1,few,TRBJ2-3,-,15,CSARDSLLGADTQYF,TGCAGTGCTAGAGATTCTCTCTTGGGGGCAGATACGCAGTATTTT
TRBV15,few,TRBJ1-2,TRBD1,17,CATSRDLGTGGFGGYTF,TGTGCCACCAGCAGAGATCTCGGGACAGGGGGGTTCGGTGGCTACACCTTC
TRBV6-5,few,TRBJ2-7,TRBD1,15,CASSYSDRGPYEQYF,TGTGCCAGCAGTTACTCGGACAGGGGGCCGTACGAGCAGTACTTC
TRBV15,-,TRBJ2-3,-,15,CATRHLRGQTDTQYF,TGTGCCACCAGACACCTCCGGGGCCAAACAGATACGCAGTATTTT
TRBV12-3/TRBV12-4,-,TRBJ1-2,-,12,CASTRLSYGYTF,TGTGCCAGCACCCGGTTAAGCTATGGCTACACCTTC
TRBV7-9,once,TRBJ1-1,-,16,CASSLITTAMNTEAFF,TGTGCCAGCAGCCTAATAACGACGGCCATGAACACTGAAGCTTTCTTT
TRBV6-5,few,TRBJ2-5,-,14,CASSYLRREETQYF,TGTGCCAGCAGTTACCTTCGGAGGGAGGAGACCCAGTACTTC
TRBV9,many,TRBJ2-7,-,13,CASSGGSPYEQYF,TGTGCCAGCAGCGGGGGATCCCCCTACGAGCAGTACTTC
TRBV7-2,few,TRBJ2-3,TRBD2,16,CASSLEGTSGAHTQYF,TGTGCCAGCAGCTTAGAGGGGACTAGCGGGGCCCATACGCAGTATTTT
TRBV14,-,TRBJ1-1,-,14,CASRKTGQNTEAFF,TGTGCCAGCAGGAAGACAGGCCAGAACACTGAAGCTTTCTTT
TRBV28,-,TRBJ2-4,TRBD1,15,CASRMGQDSTYGQYF,TGTGCCAGCAGGATGGGACAGGACTCCACCTACGGGCAGTACTTC
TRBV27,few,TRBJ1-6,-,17,CASTSLDSKGVNSPLHF,TGTGCCAGCACCTCATTAGACAGCAAAGGAGTGAATTCACCCCTCCACTTT
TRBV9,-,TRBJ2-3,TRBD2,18,CASSSGLAGLVSTDTQYF,TGTGCCAGCAGCTCGGGACTAGCGGGGCTCGTAAGCACAGATACGCAGTATTTT
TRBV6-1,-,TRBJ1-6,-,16,CASTLSGASYNSPLHF,TGTGCCAGCACCCTTTCAGGGGCCTCCTATAATTCACCCCTCCACTTT
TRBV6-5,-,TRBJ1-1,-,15,CASGQNPAVGTEAFF,TGTGCCAGCGGCCAAAACCCGGCGGTCGGGACTGAAGCTTTCTTT
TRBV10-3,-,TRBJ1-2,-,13,CAIRDGPAYGYTF,TGTGCCATCAGAGACGGGCCAGCCTATGGCTACACCTTC
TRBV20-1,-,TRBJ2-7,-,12,CSARRAPYEQYF,TGCAGTGCTAGAAGGGCTCCCTACGAGCAGTACTTC
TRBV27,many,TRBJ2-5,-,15,CASSFGSQYQETQYF,TGTGCCAGCAGTTTCGGCTCTCAATACCAAGAGACCCAGTACTTC
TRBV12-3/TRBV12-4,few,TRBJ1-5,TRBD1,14,CASSLTGDSQPQHF,TGTGCCAGCAGTTTGACAGGGGACAGTCAGCCCCAGCATTTT
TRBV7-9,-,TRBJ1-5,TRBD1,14,CASSSGQEDWPQHF,TGTGCCAGCAGCTCTGGACAGGAGGACTGGCCCCAGCATTTT
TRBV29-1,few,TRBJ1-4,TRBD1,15,CSVAGQGATNEKLFF,TGCAGCGTTGCGGGGCAGGGGGCAACTAATGAAAAACTGTTTTTT
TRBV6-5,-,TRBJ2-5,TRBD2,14,CASSGGLGANEQYF,TGTGCCAGCAGTGGGGGACTAGGAGCCAATGAGCAGTACTTC
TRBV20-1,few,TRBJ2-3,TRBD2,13,CSASWRGGNTQYF,TGCAGTGCTAGCTGGCGGGGGGGCAATACGCAGTATTTT
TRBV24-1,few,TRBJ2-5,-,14,CATSAYSGVETQYF,TGTGCCACCAGTGCTTACAGTGGGGTTGAGACCCAGTACTTC
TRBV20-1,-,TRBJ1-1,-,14,CSARIPGRYTEAFF,TGCAGTGCTAGAATTCCAGGCCGATACACTGAAGCTTTCTTT
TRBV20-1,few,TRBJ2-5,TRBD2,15,CSARATSGLQETQYF,TGCAGTGCTAGAGCCACTAGCGGGCTACAAGAGACCCAGTACTTC
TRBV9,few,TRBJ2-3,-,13,CATAGGSTDTQYF,TGTGCCACCGCCGGGGGTAGCACAGATACGCAGTATTTT
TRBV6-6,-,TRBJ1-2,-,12,CASSYGTGGYTF,TGTGCCAGCAGTTATGGCACTGGCGGCTACACCTTC
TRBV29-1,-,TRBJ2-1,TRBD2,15,CSLRGASGSLDEQFF,TGCAGCCTCAGAGGGGCTAGCGGGAGTTTAGATGAGCAGTTCTTC
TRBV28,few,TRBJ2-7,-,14,CASSLQVYSYEQYF,TGTGCCAGCAGTCTCCAAGTGTACTCCTACGAGCAGTACTTC
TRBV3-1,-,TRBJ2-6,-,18,CASTSKGGSPSGANVLTF,TGTGCCAGCACCTCGAAAGGAGGGAGCCCCTCTGGGGCCAACGTCCTGACTTTC
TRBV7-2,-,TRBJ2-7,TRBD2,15,CASSLHGTSGYEQYF,TGTGCCAGCAGCTTACATGGGACTAGCGGCTACGAGCAGTACTTC
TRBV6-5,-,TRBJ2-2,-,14,CASSYSRNPGELFF,TGTGCCAGCAGTTACTCGAGGAATCCGGGGGAGCTGTTTTTT
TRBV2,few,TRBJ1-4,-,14,CASSYDRGNEKLFF,TGTGCCAGCAGTTACGACCGGGGGAATGAAAAACTGTTTTTT
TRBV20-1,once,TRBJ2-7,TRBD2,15,CSALRLAGGYNEQYF,TGCAGTGCCCTCCGACTAGCGGGGGGTTACAATGAGCAGTACTTC
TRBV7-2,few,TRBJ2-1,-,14,CASSPPDWGNEQFF,TGTGCCAGCAGCCCCCCGGACTGGGGCAATGAGCAGTTCTTC
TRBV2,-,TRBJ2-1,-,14,CASSAEGQGNEQFF,TGTGCCAGCAGTGCCGAGGGCCAAGGCAATGAGCAGTTCTTC
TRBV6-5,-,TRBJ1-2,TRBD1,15,CASSWEYRGVQGYTF,TGTGCCAGCAGTTGGGAATACAGGGGCGTTCAAGGCTACACCTTC